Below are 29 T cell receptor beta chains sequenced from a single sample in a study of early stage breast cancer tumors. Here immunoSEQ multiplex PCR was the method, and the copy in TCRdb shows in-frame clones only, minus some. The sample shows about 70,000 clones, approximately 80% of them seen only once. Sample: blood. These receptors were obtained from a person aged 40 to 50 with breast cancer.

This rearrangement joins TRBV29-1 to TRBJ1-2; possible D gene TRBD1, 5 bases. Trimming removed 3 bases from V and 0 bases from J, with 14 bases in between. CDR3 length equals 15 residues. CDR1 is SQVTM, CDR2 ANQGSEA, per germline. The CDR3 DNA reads TGCAGCGTTGAGGAGCGGGGGAGATCTAACTATGGCTACACCTTC. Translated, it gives CSVEERGRSNYGYTF.

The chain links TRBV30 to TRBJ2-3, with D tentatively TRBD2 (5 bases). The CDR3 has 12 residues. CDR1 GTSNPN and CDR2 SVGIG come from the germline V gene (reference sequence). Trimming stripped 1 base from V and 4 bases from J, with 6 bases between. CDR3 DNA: TGTGCCTGGAGTGGGGGAGCAGATACGCAGTATTTT. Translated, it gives CAWSGGADTQYF.

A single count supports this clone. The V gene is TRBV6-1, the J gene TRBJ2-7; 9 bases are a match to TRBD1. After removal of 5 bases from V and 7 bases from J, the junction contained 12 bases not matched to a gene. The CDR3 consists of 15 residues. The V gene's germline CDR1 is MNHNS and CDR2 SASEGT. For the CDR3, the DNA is TGTGCCAGCAGTCCCCCTTGGGGACAGGGCTTAGAGCAGTACTTC. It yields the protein CASSPPWGQGLEQYF.

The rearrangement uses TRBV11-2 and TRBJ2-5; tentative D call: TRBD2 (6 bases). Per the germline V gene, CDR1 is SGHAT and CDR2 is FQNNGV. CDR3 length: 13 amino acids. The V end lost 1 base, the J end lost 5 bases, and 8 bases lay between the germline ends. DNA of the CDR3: TGTGCCAGCAGCTTAGTTGGAGGGGAGACCCAGTACTTC. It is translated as CASSLVGGETQYF.

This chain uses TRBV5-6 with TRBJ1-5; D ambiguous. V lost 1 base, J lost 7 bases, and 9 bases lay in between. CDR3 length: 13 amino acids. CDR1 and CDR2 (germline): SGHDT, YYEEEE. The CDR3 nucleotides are TGTGCCAGCAGCTTGCGGGATGGACAGCCCCAGCATTTT. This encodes CASSLRDGQPQHF.

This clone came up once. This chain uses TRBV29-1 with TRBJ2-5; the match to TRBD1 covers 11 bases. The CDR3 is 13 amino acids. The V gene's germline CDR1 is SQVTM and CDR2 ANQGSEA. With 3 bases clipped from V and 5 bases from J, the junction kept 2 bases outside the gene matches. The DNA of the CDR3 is TGCAGCGTTGACGGGACAGGGGGGGAGACCCAGTACTTC. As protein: CSVDGTGGETQYF.

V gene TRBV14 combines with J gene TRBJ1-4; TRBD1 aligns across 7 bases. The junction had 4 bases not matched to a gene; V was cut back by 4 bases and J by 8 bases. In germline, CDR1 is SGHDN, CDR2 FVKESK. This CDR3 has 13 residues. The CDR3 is CASSLRGNEKLFF. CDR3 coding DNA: TGTGCCAGCAGCCTCAGGGGGAACGAAAAACTGTTTTTT.

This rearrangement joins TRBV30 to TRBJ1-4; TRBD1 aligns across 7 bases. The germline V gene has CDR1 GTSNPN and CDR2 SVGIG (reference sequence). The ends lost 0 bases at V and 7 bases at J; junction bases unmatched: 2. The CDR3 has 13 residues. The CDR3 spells CAWSVQGPEKLFF. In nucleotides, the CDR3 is TGTGCCTGGAGTGTACAGGGGCCTGAAAAACTGTTTTTT.

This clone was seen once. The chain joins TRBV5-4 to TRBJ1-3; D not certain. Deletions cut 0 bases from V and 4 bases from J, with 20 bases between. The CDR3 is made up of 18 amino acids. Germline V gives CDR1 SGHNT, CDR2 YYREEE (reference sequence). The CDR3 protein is CASSLATTRKAAGNTIYF. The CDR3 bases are TGTGCCAGCAGCTTGGCAACGACTAGGAAGGCTGCCGGAAACACCATATATTTT.

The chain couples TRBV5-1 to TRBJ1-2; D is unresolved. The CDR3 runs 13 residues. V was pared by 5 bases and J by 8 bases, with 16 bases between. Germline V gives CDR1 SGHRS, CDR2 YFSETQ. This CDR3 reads CASSFGGSEGYTF. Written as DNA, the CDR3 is TGCGCCAGCAGTTTTGGAGGAAGCGAGGGCTACACCTTC.

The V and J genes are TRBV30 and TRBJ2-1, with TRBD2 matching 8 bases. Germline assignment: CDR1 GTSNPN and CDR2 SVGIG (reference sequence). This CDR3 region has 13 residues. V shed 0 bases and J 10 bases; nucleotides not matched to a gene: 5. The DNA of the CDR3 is TGTGCCTGGAGTGTTTACGGGGGGGGCGAGCAGTTCTTC. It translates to CAWSVYGGGEQFF.

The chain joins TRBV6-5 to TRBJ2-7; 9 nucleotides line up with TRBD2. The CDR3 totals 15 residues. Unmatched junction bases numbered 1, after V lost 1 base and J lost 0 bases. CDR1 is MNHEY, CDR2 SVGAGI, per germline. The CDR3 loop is CASSYFSGSSYEQYF. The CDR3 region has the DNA TGTGCCAGCAGTTACTTTAGCGGGAGCTCCTACGAGCAGTACTTC.

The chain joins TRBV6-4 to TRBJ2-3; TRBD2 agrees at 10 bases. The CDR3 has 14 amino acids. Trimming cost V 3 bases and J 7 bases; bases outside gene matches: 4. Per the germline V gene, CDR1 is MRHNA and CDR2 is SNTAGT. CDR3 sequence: CASSEIAGGYTQYF. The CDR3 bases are TGTGCCAGCAGTGAAATAGCGGGAGGTTATACGCAGTATTTT.

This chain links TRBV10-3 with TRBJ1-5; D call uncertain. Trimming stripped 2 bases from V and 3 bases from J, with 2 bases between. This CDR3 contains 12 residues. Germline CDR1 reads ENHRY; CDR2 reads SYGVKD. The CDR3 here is CAISEPNQPQHF. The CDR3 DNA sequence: TGTGCCATCAGTGAGCCCAATCAGCCCCAGCATTTT.

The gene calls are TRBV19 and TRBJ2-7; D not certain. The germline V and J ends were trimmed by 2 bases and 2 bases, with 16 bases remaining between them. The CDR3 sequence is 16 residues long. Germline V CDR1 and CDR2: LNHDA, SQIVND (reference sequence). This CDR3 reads CASSIKRNRPPYEQYF. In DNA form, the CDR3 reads TGTGCCAGTAGTATAAAGAGGAATAGGCCCCCCTACGAGCAGTACTTC.

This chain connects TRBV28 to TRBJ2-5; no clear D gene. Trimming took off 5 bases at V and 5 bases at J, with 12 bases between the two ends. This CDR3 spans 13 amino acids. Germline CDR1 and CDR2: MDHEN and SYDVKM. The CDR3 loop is CASSGRAGETQYF. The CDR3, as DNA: TGTGCCAGCAGTGGAAGGGCTGGGGAGACCCAGTACTTC.

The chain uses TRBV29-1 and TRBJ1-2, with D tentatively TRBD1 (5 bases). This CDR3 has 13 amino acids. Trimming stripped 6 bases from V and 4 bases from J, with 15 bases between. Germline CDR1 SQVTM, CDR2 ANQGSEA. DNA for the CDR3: TGCAGCGTCCCCAGGGTGGGCGTCTATGGCTACACCTTC. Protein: CSVPRVGVYGYTF.

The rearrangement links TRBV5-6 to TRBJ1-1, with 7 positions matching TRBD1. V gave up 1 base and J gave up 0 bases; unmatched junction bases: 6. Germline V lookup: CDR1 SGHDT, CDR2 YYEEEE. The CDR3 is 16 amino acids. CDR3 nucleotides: TGTGCCAGCAGCTTGTATTCAGGGGGTCTGAACACTGAAGCTTTCTTT. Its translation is CASSLYSGGLNTEAFF. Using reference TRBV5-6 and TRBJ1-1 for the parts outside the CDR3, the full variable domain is DAGVTQSPTHLIKTRGQQVTLRCSPKSGHDTVSWYQQALGQGPQFIFQYYEEEERQRGNFPDRFSGHQFPNYSSELNVNALLLGDSALYLCASSLYSGGLNTEAFFGQGTRLTVV.

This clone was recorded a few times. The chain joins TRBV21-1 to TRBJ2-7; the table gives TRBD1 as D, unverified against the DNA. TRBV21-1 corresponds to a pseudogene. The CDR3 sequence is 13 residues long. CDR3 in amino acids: CASSIDSYYEQYF. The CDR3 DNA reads TGTGCCAGCAGCATCGACAGCTATTACGAGCAGTACTTC.

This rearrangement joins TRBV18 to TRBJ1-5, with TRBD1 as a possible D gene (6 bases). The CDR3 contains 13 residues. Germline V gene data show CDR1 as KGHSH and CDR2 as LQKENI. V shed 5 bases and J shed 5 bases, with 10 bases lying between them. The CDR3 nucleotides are TGTGCCAGCTCAGGGGACATAGATCAGCCCCAGCATTTT. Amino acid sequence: CASSGDIDQPQHF.

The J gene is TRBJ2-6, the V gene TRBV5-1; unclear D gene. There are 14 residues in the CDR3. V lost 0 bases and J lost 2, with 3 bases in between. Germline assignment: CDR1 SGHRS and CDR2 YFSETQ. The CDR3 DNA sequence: TGCGCCAGCAGCTTGGTCCCTGGGGCCAACGTCCTGACTTTC. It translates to CASSLVPGANVLTF.

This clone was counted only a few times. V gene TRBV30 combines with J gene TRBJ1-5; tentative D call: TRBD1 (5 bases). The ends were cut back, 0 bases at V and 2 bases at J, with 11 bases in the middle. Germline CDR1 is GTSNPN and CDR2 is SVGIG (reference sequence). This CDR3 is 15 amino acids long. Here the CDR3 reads CAWSVPRVGNQPQHF. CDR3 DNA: TGTGCCTGGAGTGTTCCCAGGGTTGGCAATCAGCCCCAGCATTTT. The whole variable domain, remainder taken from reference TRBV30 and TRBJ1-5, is SQTIHQWPATLVQPVGSPLSLECTVEGTSNPNLYWYRQAAGRGLQLLFYSVGIGQISSEVPQNLSASRPQDRQFILSSKKLLLSDSGFYLCAWSVPRVGNQPQHFGDGTRLSIL.

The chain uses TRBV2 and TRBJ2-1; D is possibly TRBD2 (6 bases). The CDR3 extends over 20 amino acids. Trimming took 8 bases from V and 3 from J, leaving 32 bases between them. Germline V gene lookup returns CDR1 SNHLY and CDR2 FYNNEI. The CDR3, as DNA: TGTGCCAGCCTCGCGGGATCCACCCTAAAATTCCGTGGAGGCTACAATGAGCAGTTCTTC. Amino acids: CASLAGSTLKFRGGYNEQFF.

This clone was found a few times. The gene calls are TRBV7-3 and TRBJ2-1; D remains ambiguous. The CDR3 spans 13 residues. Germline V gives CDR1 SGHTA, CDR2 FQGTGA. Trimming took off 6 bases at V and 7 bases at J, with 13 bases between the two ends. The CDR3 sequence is CASSSMMGNEQFF. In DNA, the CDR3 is TGTGCCAGCAGTTCGATGATGGGAAATGAGCAGTTCTTC.

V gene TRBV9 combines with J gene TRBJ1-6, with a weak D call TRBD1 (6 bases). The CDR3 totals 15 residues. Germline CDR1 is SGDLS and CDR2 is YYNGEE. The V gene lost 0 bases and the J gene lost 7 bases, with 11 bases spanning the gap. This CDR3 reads CASSVGEGGNSPLHF. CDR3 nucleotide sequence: TGTGCCAGCAGCGTAGGCGAGGGGGGAAATTCACCCCTCCACTTT.

In DNA, the CDR3 is TGTGCCAGCAGCTTAGCCAACAGAACACAAGAGACCCAGTACTTC. This sequence encodes CASSLANRTQETQYF. The chain combines TRBV11-3 with TRBJ2-5; D is unclear. Germline V gene sequence: CDR1 SGHNT, CDR2 YENEEA. The CDR3 sequence is 15 residues long. V dropped 1 base and J dropped 2 bases, with 11 bases sitting between them.

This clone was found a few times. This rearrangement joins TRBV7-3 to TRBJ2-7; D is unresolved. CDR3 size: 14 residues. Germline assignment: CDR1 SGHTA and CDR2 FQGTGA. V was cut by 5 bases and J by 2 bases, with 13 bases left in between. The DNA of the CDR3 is TGTGCCAGCAGCCAGACACACGGTACCTACGAGCAGTACTTC. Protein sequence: CASSQTHGTYEQYF.

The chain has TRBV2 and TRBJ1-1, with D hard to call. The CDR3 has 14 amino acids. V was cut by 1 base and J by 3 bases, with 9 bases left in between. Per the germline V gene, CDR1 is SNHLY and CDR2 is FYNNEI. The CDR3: CASSEGSIYTEAFF. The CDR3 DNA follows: TGTGCCAGCAGTGAAGGATCTATTTACACTGAAGCTTTCTTT.

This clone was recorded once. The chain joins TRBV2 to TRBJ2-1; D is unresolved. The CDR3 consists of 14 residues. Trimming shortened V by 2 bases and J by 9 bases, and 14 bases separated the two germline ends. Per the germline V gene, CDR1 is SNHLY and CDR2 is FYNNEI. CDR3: CASSESGAAFEQFF. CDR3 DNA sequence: TGTGCCAGCAGTGAATCGGGCGCTGCTTTTGAGCAGTTCTTC.